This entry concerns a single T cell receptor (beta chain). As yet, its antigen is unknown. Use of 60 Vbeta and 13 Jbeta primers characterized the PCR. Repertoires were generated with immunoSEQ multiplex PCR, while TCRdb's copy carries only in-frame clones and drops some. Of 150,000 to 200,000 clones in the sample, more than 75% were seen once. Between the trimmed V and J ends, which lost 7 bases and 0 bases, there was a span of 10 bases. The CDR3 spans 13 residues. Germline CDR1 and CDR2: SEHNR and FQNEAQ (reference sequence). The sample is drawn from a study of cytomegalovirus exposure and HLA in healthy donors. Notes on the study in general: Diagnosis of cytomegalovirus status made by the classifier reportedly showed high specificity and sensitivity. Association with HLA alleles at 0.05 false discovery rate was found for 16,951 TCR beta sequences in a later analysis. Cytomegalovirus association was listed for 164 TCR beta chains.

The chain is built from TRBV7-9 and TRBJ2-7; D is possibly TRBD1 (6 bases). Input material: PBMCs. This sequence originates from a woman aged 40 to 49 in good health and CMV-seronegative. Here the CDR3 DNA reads TGTGCCAGCAACGAAGGGGGCTCCTACGAGCAGTACTTC. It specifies CASNEGGSYEQYF.